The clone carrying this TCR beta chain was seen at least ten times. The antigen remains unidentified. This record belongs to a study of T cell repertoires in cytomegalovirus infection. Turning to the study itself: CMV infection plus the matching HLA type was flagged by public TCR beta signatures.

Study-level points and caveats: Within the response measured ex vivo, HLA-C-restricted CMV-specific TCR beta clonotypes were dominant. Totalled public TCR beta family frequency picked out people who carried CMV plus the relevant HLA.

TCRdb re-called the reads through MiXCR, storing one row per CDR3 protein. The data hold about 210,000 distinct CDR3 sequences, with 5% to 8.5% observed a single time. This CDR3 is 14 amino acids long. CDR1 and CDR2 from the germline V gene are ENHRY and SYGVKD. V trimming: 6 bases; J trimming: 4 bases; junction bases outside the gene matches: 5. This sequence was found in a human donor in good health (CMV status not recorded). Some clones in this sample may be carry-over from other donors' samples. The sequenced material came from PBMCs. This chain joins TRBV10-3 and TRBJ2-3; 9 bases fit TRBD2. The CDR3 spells CAIRTSGPSDTQYF. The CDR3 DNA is TGTGCCATCAGGACTAGCGGCCCCTCAGATACGCAGTATTTT.